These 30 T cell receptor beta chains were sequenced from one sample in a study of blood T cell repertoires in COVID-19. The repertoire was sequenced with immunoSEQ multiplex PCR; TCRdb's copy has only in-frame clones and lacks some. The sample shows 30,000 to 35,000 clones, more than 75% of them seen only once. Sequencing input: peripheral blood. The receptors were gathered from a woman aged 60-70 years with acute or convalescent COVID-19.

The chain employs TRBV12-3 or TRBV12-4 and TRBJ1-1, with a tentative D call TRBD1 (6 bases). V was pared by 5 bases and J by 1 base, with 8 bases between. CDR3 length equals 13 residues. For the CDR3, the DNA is TGTGCCAGCAGTGGGGACAAGAACACTGAAGCTTTCTTT. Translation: CASSGDKNTEAFF.

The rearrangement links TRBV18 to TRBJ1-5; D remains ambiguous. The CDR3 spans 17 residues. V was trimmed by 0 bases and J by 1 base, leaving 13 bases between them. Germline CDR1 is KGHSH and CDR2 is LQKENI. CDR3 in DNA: TGTGCCAGCTCACCACCGTTTCGGGGTGAAAGCAATCAGCCCCAGCATTTT. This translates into CASSPPFRGESNQPQHF.

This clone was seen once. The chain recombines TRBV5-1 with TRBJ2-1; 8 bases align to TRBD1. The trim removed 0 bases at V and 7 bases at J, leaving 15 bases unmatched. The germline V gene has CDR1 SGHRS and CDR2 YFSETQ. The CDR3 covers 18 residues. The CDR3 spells CASSLEGVGRGLRNEQFF. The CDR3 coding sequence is TGCGCCAGCAGCTTGGAAGGGGTCGGCAGGGGGCTTAGAAATGAGCAGTTCTTC.

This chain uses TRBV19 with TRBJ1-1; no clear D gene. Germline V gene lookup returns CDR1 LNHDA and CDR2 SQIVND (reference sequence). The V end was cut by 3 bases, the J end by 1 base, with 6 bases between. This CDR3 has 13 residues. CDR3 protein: CASSIRGNTEAFF. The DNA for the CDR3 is TGTGCCAGTAGTATTAGAGGGAACACTGAAGCTTTCTTT.

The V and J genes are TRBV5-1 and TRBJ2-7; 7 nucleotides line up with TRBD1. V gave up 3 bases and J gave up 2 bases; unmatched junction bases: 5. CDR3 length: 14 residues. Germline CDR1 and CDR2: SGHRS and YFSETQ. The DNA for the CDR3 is TGCGCCAGCAGCTCCGGGACAGCCGCCTACGAGCAGTACTTC. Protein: CASSSGTAAYEQYF.

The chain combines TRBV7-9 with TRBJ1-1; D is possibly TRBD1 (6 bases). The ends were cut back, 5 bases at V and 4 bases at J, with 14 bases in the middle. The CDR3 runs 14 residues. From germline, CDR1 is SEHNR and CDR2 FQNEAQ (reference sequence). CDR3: CASSAQTTGTEAFF. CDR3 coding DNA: TGTGCCAGCAGCGCCCAGACGACAGGCACTGAAGCTTTCTTT.

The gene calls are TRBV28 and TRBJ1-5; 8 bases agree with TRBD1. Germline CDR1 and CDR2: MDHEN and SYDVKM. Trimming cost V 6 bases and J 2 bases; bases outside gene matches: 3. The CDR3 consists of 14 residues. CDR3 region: CASRMTGGNQPQHF. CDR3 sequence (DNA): TGTGCCAGCAGAATGACAGGGGGCAATCAGCCCCAGCATTTT.

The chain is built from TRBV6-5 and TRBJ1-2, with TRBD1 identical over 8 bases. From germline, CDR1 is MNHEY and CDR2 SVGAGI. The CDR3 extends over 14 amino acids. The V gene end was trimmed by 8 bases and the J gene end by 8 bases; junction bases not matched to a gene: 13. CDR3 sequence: CASGSGGISGGYTF. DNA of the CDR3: TGTGCCAGCGGGTCAGGGGGCATATCGGGAGGCTACACCTTC.

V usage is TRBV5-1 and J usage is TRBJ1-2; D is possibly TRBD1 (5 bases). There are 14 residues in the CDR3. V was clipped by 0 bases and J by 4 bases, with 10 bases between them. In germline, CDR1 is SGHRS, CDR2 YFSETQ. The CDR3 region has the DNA TGCGCCAGCAGCTTGGATTCAGGGATCTATGGCTACACCTTC. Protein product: CASSLDSGIYGYTF.

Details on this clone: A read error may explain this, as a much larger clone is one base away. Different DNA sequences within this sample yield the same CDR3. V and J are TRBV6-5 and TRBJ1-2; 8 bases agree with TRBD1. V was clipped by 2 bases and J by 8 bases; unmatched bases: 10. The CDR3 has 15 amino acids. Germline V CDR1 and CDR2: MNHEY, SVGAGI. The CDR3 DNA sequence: TGTGCCAGCAGTTACGGGACGACAGGGGCCCACGGCTACACCTTC. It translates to CASSYGTTGAHGYTF.

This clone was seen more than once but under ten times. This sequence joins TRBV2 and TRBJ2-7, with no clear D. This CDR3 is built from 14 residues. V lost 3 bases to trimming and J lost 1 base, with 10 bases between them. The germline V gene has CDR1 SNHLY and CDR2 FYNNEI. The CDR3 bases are TGTGCCAGCAGTGAGCGGCAACTTTCCTACGAGCAGTACTTC. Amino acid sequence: CASSERQLSYEQYF.

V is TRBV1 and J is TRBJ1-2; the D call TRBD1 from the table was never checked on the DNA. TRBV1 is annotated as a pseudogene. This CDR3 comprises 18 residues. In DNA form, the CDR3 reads TGCACCAGCAGCCAAGAATGGGACAGGAAGGGGAATAACTATGGCTACACCTTC. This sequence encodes CTSSQEWDRKGNNYGYTF.

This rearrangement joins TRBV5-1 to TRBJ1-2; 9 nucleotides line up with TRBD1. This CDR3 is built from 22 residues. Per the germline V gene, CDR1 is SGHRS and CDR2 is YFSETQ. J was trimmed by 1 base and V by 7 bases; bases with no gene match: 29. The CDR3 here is CASRASDRGPGHTDFSNYGYTF. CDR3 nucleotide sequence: TGCGCCAGCCGCGCATCGGACAGGGGTCCGGGACATACTGATTTCAGTAACTATGGCTACACCTTC.

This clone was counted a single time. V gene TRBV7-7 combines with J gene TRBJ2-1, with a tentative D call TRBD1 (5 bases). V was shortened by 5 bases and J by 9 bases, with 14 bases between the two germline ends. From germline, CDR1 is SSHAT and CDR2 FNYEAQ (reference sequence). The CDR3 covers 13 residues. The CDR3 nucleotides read TGTGCCAGCAGCGCAGGGTGGTCTTTTGAGCAGTTCTTC. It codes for CASSAGWSFEQFF.

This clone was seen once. This chain's CDR3 is CASSKTRQAQGQIDQPQHF. The DNA of the CDR3 is TGTGCCAGCAGCAAAACTCGGCAGGCGCAGGGCCAAATCGATCAGCCCCAGCATTTT. The chain is built from TRBV21-1 and TRBJ1-5; TRBD1 reflects the table's D call only, with no check against the DNA. TRBV21-1 is recorded as a pseudogene. This CDR3 comprises 19 residues.

This CDR3 is CASRKAGDLRGAWDGETQYF. The CDR3 DNA follows: TGTGCCAGCAGGAAGGCCGGGGATCTCAGGGGCGCCTGGGATGGGGAGACCCAGTACTTC. J is TRBJ2-5 and V is TRBV27; D is possibly TRBD1 (6 bases). The CDR3 covers 20 residues. The V end was cut by 6 bases, the J end by 5 bases, with 34 bases between. Germline V gene lookup returns CDR1 MNHEY and CDR2 SMNVEV (reference sequence).

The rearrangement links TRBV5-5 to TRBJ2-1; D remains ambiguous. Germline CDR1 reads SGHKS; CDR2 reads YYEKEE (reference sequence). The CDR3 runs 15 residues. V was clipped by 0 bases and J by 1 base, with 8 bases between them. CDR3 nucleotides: TGTGCCAGCAGCTTGGAACAGCTATCCTACAATGAGCAGTTCTTC. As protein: CASSLEQLSYNEQFF.

The CDR3, as DNA: TGTGCCAGCTCACTCCCTGGCACAGATACGCAGTATTTT. Amino acid sequence: CASSLPGTDTQYF. The chain carries TRBV18 and TRBJ2-3; the D is unclear. The CDR3 runs to 13 residues. CDR1 is KGHSH and CDR2 is LQKENI in the germline V gene. The V and J ends lost 4 bases and 1 base respectively, with 6 bases between them.

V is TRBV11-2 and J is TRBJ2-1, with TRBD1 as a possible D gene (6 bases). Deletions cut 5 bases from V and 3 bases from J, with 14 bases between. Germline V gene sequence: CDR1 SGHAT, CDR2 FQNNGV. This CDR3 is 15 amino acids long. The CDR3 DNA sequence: TGTGCCAGCAGCCGCACTCGGGACAACTACAATGAGCAGTTCTTC. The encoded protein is CASSRTRDNYNEQFF.

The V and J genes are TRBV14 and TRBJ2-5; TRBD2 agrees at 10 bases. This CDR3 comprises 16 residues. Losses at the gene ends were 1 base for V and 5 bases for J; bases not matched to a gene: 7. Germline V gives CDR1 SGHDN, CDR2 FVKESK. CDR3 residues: CASSQGSSGGEETQYF. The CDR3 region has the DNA TGTGCCAGCAGCCAAGGATCTAGCGGGGGCGAGGAGACCCAGTACTTC. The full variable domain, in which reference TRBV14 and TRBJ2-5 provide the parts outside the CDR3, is EAGVTQFPSHSVIEKGQTVTLRCDPISGHDNLYWYRRVMGKEIKFLLHFVKESKQDESGMPNNRFLAERTGGTYSTLKVQPAELEDSGVYFCASSQGSSGGEETQYFGPGTRLLVL.

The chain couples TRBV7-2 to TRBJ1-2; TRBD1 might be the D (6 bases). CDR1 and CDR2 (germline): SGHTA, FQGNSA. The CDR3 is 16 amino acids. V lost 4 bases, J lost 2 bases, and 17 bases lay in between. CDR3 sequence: CASSSGTGFNNYGYTF. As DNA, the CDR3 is TGTGCCAGCAGCTCCGGAACAGGGTTCAACAACTATGGCTACACCTTC. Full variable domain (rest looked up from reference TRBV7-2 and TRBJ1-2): GAGVSQSPSNKVTEKGKDVELRCDPISGHTALYWYRQSLGQGLEFLIYFQGNSAPDKSGLPSDRFSAERTGGSVSTLTIQRTQQEDSAVYLCASSSGTGFNNYGYTFGSGTRLTVV.

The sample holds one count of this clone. CDR3 protein: CATPFGRGASSSYNEQFF. In DNA form, the CDR3 reads TGTGCCACCCCCTTTGGGCGGGGGGCCAGCAGCTCCTACAATGAGCAGTTCTTC. This rearrangement joins TRBV6-4 to TRBJ2-1; 8 bases are shared with TRBD2. CDR1 is MRHNA and CDR2 is SNTAGT in the germline V gene. The ends lost 10 bases at V and 0 bases at J; junction bases unmatched: 17. The CDR3 length is 18 residues.

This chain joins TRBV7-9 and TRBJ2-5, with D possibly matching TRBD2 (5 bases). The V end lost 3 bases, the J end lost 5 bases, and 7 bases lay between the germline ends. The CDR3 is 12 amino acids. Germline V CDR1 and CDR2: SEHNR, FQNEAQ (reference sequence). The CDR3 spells CASSFERETQYF. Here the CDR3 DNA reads TGTGCCAGCAGCTTCGAGCGGGAGACCCAGTACTTC.

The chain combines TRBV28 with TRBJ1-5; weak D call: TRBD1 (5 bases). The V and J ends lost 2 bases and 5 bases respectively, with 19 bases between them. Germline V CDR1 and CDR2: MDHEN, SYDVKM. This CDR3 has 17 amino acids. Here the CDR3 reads CASSLDRQGPAHQPQHF. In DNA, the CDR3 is TGTGCCAGCAGTTTAGACCGGCAGGGCCCAGCACATCAGCCCCAGCATTTT. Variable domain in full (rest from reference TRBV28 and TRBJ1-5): DVKVTQSSRYLVKRTGEKVFLECVQDMDHENMFWYRQDPGLGLRLIYFSYDVKMKEKGDIPEGYSVSREKKERFSLILESASTNQTSMYLCASSLDRQGPAHQPQHFGDGTRLSIL.

The CDR3, as DNA: TGTGCCAGTAGTCGGATCGGGGGGACCTACAATGAGCAGTTCTTC. It yields the protein CASSRIGGTYNEQFF. This chain joins TRBV19 and TRBJ2-1; 7 bases are shared with TRBD2. Germline V gives CDR1 LNHDA, CDR2 SQIVND (reference sequence). J lost 2 bases, V lost 5 bases, and 6 bases had no gene match. This CDR3 contains 15 residues.

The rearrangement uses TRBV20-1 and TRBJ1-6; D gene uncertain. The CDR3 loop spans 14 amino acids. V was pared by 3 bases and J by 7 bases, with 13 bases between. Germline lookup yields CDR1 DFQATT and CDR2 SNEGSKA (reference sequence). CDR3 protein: CSASLGSPNSPLHF. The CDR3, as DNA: TGCAGTGCTAGTCTGGGGAGCCCCAATTCACCCCTCCACTTT.

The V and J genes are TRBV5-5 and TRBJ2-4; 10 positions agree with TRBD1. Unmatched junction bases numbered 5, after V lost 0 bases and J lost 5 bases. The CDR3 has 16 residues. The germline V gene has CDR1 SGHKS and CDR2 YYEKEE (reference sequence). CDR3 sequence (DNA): TGTGCCAGCAGCTTGGGGGGACAGGGGTTCCAAAACATTCAGTACTTC. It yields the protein CASSLGGQGFQNIQYF.

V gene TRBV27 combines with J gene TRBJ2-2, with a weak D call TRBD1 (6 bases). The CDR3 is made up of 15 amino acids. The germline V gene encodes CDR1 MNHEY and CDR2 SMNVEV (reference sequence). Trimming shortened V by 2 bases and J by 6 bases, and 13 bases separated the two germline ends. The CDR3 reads CASSLHREKAGELFF. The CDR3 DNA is TGTGCCAGCAGTTTACACAGGGAAAAGGCCGGGGAGCTGTTTTTT.

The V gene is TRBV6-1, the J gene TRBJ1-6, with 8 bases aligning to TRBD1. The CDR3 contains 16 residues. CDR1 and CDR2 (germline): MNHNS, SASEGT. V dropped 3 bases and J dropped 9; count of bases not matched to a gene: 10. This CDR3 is CASSDRGTGGVSPLHF. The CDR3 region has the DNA TGTGCCAGCAGTGATCGGGGGACAGGAGGGGTTTCACCCCTCCACTTT.

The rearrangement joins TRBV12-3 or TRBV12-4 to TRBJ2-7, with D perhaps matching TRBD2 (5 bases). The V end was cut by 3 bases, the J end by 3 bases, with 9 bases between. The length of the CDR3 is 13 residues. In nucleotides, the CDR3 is TGTGCCAGCAGTTTCCGGGGTTTCTACGAGCAGTACTTC. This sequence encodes CASSFRGFYEQYF.